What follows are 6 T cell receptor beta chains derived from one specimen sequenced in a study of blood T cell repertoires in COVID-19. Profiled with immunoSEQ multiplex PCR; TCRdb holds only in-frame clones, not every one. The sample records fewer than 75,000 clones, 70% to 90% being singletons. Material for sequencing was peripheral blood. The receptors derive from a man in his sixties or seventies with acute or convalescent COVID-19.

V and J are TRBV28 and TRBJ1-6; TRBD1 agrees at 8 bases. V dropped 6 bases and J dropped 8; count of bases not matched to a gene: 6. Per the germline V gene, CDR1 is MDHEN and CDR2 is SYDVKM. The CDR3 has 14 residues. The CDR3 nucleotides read TGTGCCAGCAGGACAGGGGTCGGGTATTCACCCCTCCACTTT. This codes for CASRTGVGYSPLHF.

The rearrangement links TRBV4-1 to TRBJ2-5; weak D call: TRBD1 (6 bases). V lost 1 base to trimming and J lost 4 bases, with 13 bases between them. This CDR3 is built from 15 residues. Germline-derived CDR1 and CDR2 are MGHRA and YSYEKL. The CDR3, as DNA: TGCGCCAGCAGCCAAGGGGAAGGGGGTTTAGAGACCCAGTACTTC. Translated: CASSQGEGGLETQYF.

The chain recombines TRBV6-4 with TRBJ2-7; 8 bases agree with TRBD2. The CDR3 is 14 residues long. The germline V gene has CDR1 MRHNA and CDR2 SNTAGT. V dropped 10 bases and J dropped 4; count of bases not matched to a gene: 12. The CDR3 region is CATHERGGTYEQYF. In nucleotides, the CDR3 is TGTGCCACCCACGAACGGGGGGGTACGTACGAGCAGTACTTC.

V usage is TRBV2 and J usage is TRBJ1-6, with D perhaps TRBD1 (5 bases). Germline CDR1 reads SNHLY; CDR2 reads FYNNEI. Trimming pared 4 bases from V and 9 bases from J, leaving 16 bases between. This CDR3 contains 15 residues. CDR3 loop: CASSGRGDRSSPLHF. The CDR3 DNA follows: TGTGCCAGCAGTGGAAGGGGCGATCGTTCTTCACCCCTCCACTTT.

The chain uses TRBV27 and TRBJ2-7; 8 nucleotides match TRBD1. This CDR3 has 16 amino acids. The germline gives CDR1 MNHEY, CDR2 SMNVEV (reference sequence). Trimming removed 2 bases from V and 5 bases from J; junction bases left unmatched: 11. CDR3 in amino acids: CASSLSATGGSDEQYF. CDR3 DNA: TGTGCCAGCAGTTTAAGCGCTACAGGGGGGTCTGACGAGCAGTACTTC.

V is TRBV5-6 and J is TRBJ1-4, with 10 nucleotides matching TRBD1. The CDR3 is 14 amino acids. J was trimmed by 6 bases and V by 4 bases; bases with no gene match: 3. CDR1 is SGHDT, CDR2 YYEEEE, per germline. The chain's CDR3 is CASSRTGGYEKLFF. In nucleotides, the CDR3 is TGTGCCAGCAGCCGGACAGGGGGATATGAAAAACTGTTTTTT. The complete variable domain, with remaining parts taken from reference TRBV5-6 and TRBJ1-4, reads DAGVTQSPTHLIKTRGQQVTLRCSPKSGHDTVSWYQQALGQGPQFIFQYYEEEERQRGNFPDRFSGHQFPNYSSELNVNALLLGDSALYLCASSRTGGYEKLFFGSGTQLSVL.